These T cell receptor beta chains were read from a single sample in a study of blood T cell repertoires in COVID-19. Only in-frame clones appear in the TCRdb table, and some are missing; sequencing was by immunoSEQ multiplex PCR. The table has about 80,000 clones, 88% seen once; the top ten hold less than 9%. Sequencing was carried out using peripheral blood. These receptors all stem from a woman of 80 years or more with acute or convalescent COVID-19. The CDR3 runs from the conserved cysteine through the conserved F or W. A D gene is named only where the DNA matches it firmly. Clone size is shown for a subset of rows, as once, few, many or a class of expanded clone.

cdr3_aa cdr3_nt cdr3_length j_call clone_size d_call v_call
CAWSVPGRMDGYTF TGTGCCTGGAGTGTACCAGGGAGGATGGATGGCTACACCTTC 14 TRBJ1-2 NA NA TRBV30
CASSPVAGGQIDTQYF TGTGCCAGCAGCCCGGTAGCGGGAGGGCAAATAGATACGCAGTATTTT 16 TRBJ2-3 NA TRBD2 TRBV7-3
CASSIGNRDGQPQHF TGTGCCAGTAGTATAGGTAACAGGGATGGTCAGCCCCAGCATTTT 15 TRBJ1-5 NA NA TRBV19
CASGLALLTGIANQRETQYF TGTGCTAGTGGTTTGGCCTTACTGACAGGGATCGCTAACCAACGAGAGACCCAGTACTTC 20 TRBJ2-5 NA TRBD1 TRBV12-5
CSVVRGFTGELFF TGCAGCGTTGTGAGGGGGTTCACCGGGGAGCTGTTTTTT 13 TRBJ2-2 NA NA TRBV29-1
CASWMWKGVGPYEQYF TGTGCCAGTTGGATGTGGAAGGGGGTTGGCCCCTACGAGCAGTACTTC 16 TRBJ2-7 once NA TRBV19
CASSGDQGNTEAFF TGTGCCAGCAGCGGCGACCAGGGGAACACTGAAGCTTTCTTT 14 TRBJ1-1 once NA TRBV5-4
CASSFDRAVGYTF TGTGCCAGCAGCTTCGACAGGGCGGTTGGCTACACCTTC 13 TRBJ1-2 NA TRBD1 TRBV12-3/TRBV12-4
CASSPQRPGQGPKGGNTIYF TGTGCCAGCTCACCACAACGACCGGGACAGGGCCCTAAAGGAGGAAACACCATATATTTT 20 TRBJ1-3 few TRBD1 TRBV18
CASSDDFPGLAGYQETQYF TGTGCCAGCAGTGATGATTTCCCCGGACTAGCGGGGTACCAAGAGACCCAGTACTTC 19 TRBJ2-5 NA TRBD2 TRBV2
CATSGRDPRTNEQFF TGTGCCACCAGCGGCCGGGATCCTCGTACGAATGAGCAGTTCTTC 15 TRBJ2-1 NA NA TRBV15
CASSIRDSSYEQYF TGTGCCAGTAGTATCCGGGATTCTTCCTACGAGCAGTACTTC 14 TRBJ2-7 NA NA TRBV19
CASRGTSGRTGELFF TGTGCCAGCAGGGGGACTAGCGGGAGGACCGGGGAGCTGTTTTTT 15 TRBJ2-2 NA TRBD2 TRBV9
CASSRGMGEQFF TGTGCCAGCAGCAGGGGGATGGGTGAGCAGTTCTTC 12 TRBJ2-1 few NA TRBV14